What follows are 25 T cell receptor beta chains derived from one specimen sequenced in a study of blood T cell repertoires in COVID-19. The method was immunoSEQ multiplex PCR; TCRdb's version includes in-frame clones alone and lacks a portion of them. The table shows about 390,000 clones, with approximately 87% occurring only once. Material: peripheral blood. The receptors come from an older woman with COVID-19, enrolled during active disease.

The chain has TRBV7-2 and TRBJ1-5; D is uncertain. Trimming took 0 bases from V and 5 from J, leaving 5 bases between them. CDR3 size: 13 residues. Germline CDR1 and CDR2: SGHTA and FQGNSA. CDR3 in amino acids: CASSLAADQPQHF. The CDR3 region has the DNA TGTGCCAGCAGCTTAGCGGCAGATCAGCCCCAGCATTTT.

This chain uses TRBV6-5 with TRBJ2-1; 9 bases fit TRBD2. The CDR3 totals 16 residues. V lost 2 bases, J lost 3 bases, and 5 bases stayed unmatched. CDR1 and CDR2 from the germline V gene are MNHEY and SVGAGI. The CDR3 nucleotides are TGTGCCAGCAGTTACGGGCTAGCGGGGTACTACAATGAGCAGTTCTTC. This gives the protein CASSYGLAGYYNEQFF.

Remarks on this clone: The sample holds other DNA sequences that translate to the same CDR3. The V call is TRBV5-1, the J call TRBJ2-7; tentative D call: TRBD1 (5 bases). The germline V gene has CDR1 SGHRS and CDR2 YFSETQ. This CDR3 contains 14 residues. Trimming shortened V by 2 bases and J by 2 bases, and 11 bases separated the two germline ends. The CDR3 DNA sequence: TGCGCCAGCAGCTTTGGCCAGGGCCCCTACGAGCAGTACTTC. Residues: CASSFGQGPYEQYF.

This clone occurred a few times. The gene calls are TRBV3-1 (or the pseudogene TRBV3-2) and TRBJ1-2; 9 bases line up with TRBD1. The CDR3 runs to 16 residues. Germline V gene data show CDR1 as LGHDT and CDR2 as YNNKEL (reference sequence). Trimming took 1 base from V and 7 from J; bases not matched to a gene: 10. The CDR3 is CASSQGANRGRSGYTF. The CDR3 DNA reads TGTGCCAGCAGCCAAGGTGCAAACAGGGGGCGATCTGGCTACACCTTC.

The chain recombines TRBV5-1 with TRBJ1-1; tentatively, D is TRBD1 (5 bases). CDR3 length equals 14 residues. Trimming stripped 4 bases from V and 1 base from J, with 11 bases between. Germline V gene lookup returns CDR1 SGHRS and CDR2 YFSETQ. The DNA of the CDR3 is TGCGCCAGCAGCACCGGGGGTACGAACACTGAAGCTTTCTTT. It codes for CASSTGGTNTEAFF. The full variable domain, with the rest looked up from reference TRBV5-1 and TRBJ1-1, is KAGVTQTPRYLIKTRGQQVTLSCSPISGHRSVSWYQQTPGQGLQFLFEYFSETQRNKGNFPGRFSGRQFSNSRSEMNVSTLELGDSALYLCASSTGGTNTEAFFGQGTRLTVV.

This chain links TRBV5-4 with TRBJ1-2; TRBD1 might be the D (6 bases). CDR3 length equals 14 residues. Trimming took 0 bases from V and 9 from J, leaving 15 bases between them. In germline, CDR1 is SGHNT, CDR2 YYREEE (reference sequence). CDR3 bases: TGTGCCAGCAGCTTGGAATACAGGGAAGCCAGCTACACCTTC. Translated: CASSLEYREASYTF.

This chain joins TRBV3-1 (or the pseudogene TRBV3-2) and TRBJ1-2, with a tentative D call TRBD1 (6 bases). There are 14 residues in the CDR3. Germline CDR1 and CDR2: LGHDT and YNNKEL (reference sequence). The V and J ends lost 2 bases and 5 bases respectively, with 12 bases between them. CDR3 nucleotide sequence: TGTGCCAGCAGCCAACTTACAGGGAATTATGGCTACACCTTC. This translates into CASSQLTGNYGYTF.

The CDR3 DNA sequence: TGTGCCAGCTCACCATTACAAACTGGGGCCAACGTCCTGACTTTC. Protein sequence: CASSPLQTGANVLTF. The chain combines TRBV18 with TRBJ2-6; D not resolved. Germline V CDR1 and CDR2: KGHSH, LQKENI. CDR3 length equals 15 residues. The V and J ends lost 2 bases and 2 bases respectively, with 7 bases between them.

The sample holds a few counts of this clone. The CDR3 protein is CASLDRGKTGELFF. CDR3 sequence (DNA): TGTGCCAGTCTGGACAGGGGGAAGACCGGGGAGCTGTTTTTT. The genes are TRBV19 and TRBJ2-2; TRBD1 matches at 10 bases. CDR1 is LNHDA and CDR2 is SQIVND in the germline V gene (reference sequence). J was trimmed by 5 bases and V by 8 bases; bases with no gene match: 5. CDR3 length: 14 amino acids.

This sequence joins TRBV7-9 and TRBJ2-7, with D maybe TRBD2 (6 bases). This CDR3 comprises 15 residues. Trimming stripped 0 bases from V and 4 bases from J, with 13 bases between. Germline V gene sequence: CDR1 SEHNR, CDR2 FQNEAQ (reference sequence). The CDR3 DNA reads TGTGCCAGCAGCTTAGCTGGCGGGGCCTCTTACGAGCAGTACTTC. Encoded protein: CASSLAGGASYEQYF.

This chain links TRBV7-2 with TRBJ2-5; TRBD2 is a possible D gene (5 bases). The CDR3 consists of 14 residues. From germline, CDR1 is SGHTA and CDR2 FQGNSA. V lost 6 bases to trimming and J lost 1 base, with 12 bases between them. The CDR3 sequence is CASRFPEVQETQYF. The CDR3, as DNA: TGTGCCAGCAGGTTCCCGGAGGTCCAAGAGACCCAGTACTTC.

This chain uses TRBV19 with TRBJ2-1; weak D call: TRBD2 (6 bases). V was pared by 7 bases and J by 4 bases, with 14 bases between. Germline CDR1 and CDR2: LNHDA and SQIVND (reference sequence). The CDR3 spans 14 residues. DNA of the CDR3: TGTGCCAGTACTAAACCGGGACTTTACAATGAGCAGTTCTTC. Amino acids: CASTKPGLYNEQFF.

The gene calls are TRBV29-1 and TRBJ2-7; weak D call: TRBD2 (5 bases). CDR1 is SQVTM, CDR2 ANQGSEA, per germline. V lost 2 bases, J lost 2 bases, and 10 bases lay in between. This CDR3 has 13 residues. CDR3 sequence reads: CSVEKGDPYEQYF. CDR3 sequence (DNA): TGCAGCGTTGAAAAGGGAGACCCCTACGAGCAGTACTTC.

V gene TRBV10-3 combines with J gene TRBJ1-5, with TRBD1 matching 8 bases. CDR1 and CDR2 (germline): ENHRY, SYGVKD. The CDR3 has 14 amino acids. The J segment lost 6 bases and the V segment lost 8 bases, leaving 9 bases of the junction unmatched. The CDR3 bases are TGTGCCATCGGCCCGACAGGGGTTCCTCAGCCCCAGCATTTT. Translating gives CAIGPTGVPQPQHF.

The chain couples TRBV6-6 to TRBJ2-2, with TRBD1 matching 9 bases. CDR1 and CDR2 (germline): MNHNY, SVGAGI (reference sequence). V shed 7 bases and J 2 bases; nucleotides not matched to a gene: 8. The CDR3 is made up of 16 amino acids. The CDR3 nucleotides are TGTGCCAGCATTATGACAGGGGGAGTTAACACCGGGGAGCTGTTTTTT. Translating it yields CASIMTGGVNTGELFF.

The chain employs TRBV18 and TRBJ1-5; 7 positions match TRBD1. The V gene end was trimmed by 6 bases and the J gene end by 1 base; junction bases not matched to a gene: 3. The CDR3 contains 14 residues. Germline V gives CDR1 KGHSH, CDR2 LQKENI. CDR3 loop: CASSQTGSNQPQHF. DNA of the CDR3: TGTGCCAGCTCGCAGACAGGGAGCAATCAGCCCCAGCATTTT.

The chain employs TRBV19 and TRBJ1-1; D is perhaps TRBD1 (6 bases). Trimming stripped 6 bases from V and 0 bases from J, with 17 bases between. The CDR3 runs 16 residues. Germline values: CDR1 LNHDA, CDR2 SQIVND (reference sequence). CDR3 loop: CASRGAAGRLNTEAFF. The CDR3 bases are TGTGCCAGTAGGGGGGCAGCGGGACGGCTGAACACTGAAGCTTTCTTT.

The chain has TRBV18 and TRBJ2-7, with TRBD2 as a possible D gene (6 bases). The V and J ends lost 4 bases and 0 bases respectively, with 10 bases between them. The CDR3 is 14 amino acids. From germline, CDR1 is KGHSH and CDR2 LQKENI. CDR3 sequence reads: CASSQGTPSYEQYF. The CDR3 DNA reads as TGTGCCAGCTCACAGGGGACTCCCTCCTACGAGCAGTACTTC. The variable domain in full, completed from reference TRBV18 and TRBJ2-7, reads NAGVMQNPRHLVRRRGQEARLRCSPMKGHSHVYWYRQLPEEGLKFMVYLQKENIIDESGMPKERFSAEFPKEGPSILRIQQVVRGDSAAYFCASSQGTPSYEQYFGPGTRLTVT.

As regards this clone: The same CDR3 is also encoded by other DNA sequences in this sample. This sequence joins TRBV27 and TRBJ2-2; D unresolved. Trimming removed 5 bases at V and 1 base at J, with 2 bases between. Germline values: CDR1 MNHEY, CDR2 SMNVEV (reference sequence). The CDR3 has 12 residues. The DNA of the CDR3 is TGTGCCAGCAGTCTGAACACCGGGGAGCTGTTTTTT. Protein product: CASSLNTGELFF.

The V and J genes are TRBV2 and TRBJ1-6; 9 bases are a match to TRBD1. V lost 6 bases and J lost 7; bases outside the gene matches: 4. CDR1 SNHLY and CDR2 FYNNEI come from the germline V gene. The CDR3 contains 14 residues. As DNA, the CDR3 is TGTGCCAGCAGCGGGACAGGGTCCAATTCACCCCTCCACTTT. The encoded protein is CASSGTGSNSPLHF.

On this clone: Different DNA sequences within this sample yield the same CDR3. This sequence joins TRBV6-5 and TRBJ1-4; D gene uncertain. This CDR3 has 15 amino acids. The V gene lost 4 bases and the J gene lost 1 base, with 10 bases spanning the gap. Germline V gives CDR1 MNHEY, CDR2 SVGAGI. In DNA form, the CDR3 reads TGTGCCAGCAGTTCTCTCGGAGTAACTAATGAAAAACTGTTTTTT. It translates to CASSSLGVTNEKLFF.

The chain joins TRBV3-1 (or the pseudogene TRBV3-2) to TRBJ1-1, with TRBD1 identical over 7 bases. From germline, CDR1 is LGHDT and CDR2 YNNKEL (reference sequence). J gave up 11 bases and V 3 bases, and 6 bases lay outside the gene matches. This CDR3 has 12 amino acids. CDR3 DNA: TGTGCCAGCAGCCACCGACAGGGATCGGCTTTCTTT. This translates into CASSHRQGSAFF.

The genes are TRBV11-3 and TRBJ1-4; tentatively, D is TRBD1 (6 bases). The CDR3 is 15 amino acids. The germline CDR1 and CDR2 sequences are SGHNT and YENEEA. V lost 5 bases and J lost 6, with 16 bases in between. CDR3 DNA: TGTGCCAGCAGCACCCGGGCCAGGGGCGATGAAAAACTGTTTTTT. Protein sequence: CASSTRARGDEKLFF.

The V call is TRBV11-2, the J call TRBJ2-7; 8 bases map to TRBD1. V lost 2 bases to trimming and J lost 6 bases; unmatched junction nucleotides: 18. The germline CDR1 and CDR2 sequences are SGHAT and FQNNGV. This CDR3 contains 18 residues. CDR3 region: CASSLSRVPTGAPGEQYF. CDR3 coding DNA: TGTGCCAGCAGCTTATCGAGGGTGCCGACAGGGGCTCCCGGCGAGCAGTACTTC.

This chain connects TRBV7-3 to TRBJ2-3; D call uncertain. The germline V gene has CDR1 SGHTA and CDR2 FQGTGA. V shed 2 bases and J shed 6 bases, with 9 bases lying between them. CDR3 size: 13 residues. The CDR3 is CASSLVYQDTQYF. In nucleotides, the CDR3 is TGTGCCAGCAGCTTAGTATATCAGGATACGCAGTATTTT.